The 13 T cell receptor beta chains in this list originate from one sample, sequenced in a study of metastatic and nonmetastatic thyroid tumors. All patients were untreated before thyroid surgery. MiXCR re-clonotyped the PCR reads for TCRdb. The sample carries around 17,000 clones, around an eighth recorded once. The sequencing sample was made of tumor tissue. The receptors originated from a female donor with papillary thyroid cancer or a benign thyroid nodule (not recorded which). Some clones in this sample may be carry-over from other donors' samples.

The sample holds many counts of this clone. This may be a read error: a much more frequent sequence differs by one nucleotide. V is TRBV4-1 and J is TRBJ2-1; D not resolved. The CDR3 runs to 15 residues. Germline assignment: CDR1 MGHRA and CDR2 YSYEKL. The CDR3 nucleotides read TGCGCCAGCAGCCAAATTCCCAGCTCCTACAATGAGCAGTCCTTC. It translates to CASSQIPSSYNEQSF.

This clone has ten or more counts. This chain uses TRBV20-1 with TRBJ2-5, with 8 bases lining up with TRBD2. The V segment lost 3 bases and the J segment 4 bases; nucleotides outside the gene matches: 7. Germline V lookup: CDR1 DFQATT, CDR2 SNEGSKA (reference sequence). CDR3 size: 14 residues. The CDR3 loop reads CSARLPGGGETQYF. As DNA, the CDR3 is TGCAGTGCTAGGCTACCGGGGGGGGGAGAGACCCAGTACTTC.

The rearrangement links TRBV15 to TRBJ2-7, with D perhaps matching TRBD1 (6 bases). Trimming cost V 2 bases and J 0 bases, with 14 bases left between them. The CDR3 contains 16 residues. Germline V CDR1 and CDR2: LNHNV, YYDKDF (reference sequence). The CDR3: CATSRYRDTASYEQYF. CDR3 in DNA: TGTGCCACCAGCAGATACCGGGACACCGCCTCCTACGAGCAGTACTTC.

The chain has TRBV20-1 and TRBJ1-6; D remains ambiguous. V was trimmed by 1 base and J by 3 bases, leaving 7 bases between them. The germline V gene has CDR1 DFQATT and CDR2 SNEGSKA (reference sequence). The CDR3 runs to 14 residues. The CDR3 is CSARVYDYNSPLHF. CDR3 bases: TGCAGTGCTAGAGTCTACGACTATAATTCACCCCTCCACTTT.

This clone has a count of ten or more. V usage is TRBV20-1 and J usage is TRBJ2-7, with D possibly being TRBD1 or TRBD2 (5 bases each). Between the trimmed V and J ends, which lost 4 bases and 0 bases, there was a span of 13 bases. This CDR3 has 14 residues. In germline, CDR1 is DFQATT, CDR2 SNEGSKA (reference sequence). This CDR3 reads CSATRDVTSYEQYF. CDR3 coding DNA: TGCAGTGCTACCCGGGACGTCACCTCCTACGAGCAGTACTTC.

This clone appeared many times. The genes are TRBV12-3 or TRBV12-4 and TRBJ2-3; 7 bases are a match to TRBD1. The CDR3 extends over 14 amino acids. The V and J ends lost 5 bases and 3 bases, in that order; junction bases with no gene match: 5. CDR3 loop: CASSPWDSTDTQYF. Here the CDR3 DNA reads TGTGCCAGCAGTCCCTGGGACAGTACAGATACGCAGTATTTT.

The chain combines TRBV30 with TRBJ2-7; 10 bases line up with TRBD1. The V segment lost 2 bases and the J segment 6 bases; nucleotides outside the gene matches: 4. CDR3 length equals 13 residues. Looked up from germline, CDR1 is GTSNPN and CDR2 is SVGIG (reference sequence). The CDR3 nucleotides read TGTGCCTGGAGTCGGGACAGGGGCCGCGAGCAGTACTTC. Translated, it gives CAWSRDRGREQYF.

Ten or more counts support this clone. This chain uses TRBV6-1 with TRBJ1-6, with TRBD1 identical over 10 bases. This CDR3 contains 16 residues. Germline lookup yields CDR1 MNHNS and CDR2 SASEGT. V dropped 5 bases and J dropped 4; count of bases not matched to a gene: 5. CDR3: CASSRQGATYNSPLHF. The CDR3 coding sequence is TGTGCCAGCAGTAGACAGGGGGCAACTTATAATTCACCCCTCCACTTT.

This clone came up once. Being one base from a much bigger clone, this may be a read error. This chain's CDR3 is CASSFAPYGGQPQHF. The CDR3 bases are TGTGCCAGCAGCTTTGCACCCTATGGGGGACAGCCCCAGCATTTC. The chain couples TRBV7-2 to TRBJ1-5; TRBD1 agrees at 7 bases. Germline V gives CDR1 SGHTA, CDR2 FQGNSA. There are 15 residues in the CDR3.

This clone was detected ten times or more. This rearrangement joins TRBV24-1 to TRBJ2-1; D tentatively fits TRBD1 or TRBD2 (5 bases each). Germline CDR1 reads KGHDR; CDR2 reads SFDVKD. The CDR3 consists of 16 residues. The germline V and J ends were trimmed by 8 bases and 0 bases, with 16 bases remaining between them. CDR3 DNA: TGTGCCACCAATGAAACGGGACGGAGCTCCTACAATGAGCAGTTCTTC. Its protein product is CATNETGRSSYNEQFF.

The rearrangement links TRBV20-1 to TRBJ2-1, with TRBD2 matching over 12 bases. V trimming: 6 bases; J trimming: 10 bases; junction bases outside the gene matches: 10. Germline lookup yields CDR1 DFQATT and CDR2 SNEGSKA (reference sequence). This CDR3 is built from 14 residues. The CDR3 here is CSAPGLAGLSEQFF. In DNA, the CDR3 is TGCAGTGCGCCCGGACTAGCGGGATTGTCCGAGCAGTTCTTC.

This clone has at least ten counts. The chain employs TRBV30 and TRBJ1-5, with D possibly being TRBD1 (5 bases). Trimming shortened V by 3 bases and J by 4 bases, and 16 bases separated the two germline ends. This CDR3 is built from 15 residues. Germline V gene data show CDR1 as GTSNPN and CDR2 as SVGIG (reference sequence). This CDR3 is CAWRRSGAGNQPQHF. The CDR3 DNA reads as TGTGCCTGGAGACGAAGCGGGGCGGGGAATCAGCCCCAGCATTTT.

This clone is classed as medium-sized. The chain employs TRBV20-1 and TRBJ1-2; D call uncertain. CDR1 is DFQATT and CDR2 is SNEGSKA in the germline V gene (reference sequence). The CDR3 runs 12 residues. V lost 3 bases and J lost 7, with 12 bases in between. The CDR3 DNA reads TGCAGTGCTAGGTACTCGCAGGCTGGCTACACCTTC. Translation gives CSARYSQAGYTF.